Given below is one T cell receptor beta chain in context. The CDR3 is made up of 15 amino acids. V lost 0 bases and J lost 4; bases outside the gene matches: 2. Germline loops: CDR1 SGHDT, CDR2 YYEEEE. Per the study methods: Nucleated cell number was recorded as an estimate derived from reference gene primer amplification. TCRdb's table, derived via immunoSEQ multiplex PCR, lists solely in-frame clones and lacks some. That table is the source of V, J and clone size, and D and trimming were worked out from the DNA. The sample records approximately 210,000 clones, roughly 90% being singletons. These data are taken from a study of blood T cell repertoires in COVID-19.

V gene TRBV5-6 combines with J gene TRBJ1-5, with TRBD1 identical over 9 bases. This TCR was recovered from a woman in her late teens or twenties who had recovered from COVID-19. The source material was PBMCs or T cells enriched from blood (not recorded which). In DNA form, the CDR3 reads TGTGCCAGCAGCTTGGTAGGGACAGGGAATCAGCCCCAGCATTTT. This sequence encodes CASSLVGTGNQPQHF.